The entry below gives a single T cell receptor beta chain sequence along with its context. What it recognizes is unknown. Positive CCR7 selection of CD45RO-negative cells yielded the naive CD8 cells, and terminally differentiated effector memory CD45RA+ cells were excluded. The CDR3 covers 14 residues. Trimming took 4 bases from V and 2 from J, leaving 10 bases between them. The V gene's germline CDR1 is SNHLY and CDR2 FYNNEI. These data come from a study of shared clonotypes between healthy human individuals. About the study: Two female and a few male donors aged 18 to 49 were enrolled.

General study points: Larger estimated richness was generally seen in naive subsets than in memory subsets. Of the naive CD4 clonotypes, around 4.8% were shared across several donors.

Libraries were prepared by immunoSEQ multiplex PCR; TCRdb keeps only in-frame clonotypes and omits some of them. This sample has some 2.1 million clones, with about 93% found just once. The sequenced sample consisted of naive CD8+ T cells from PBMCs. The J gene is TRBJ2-3, the V gene TRBV2; no definite D call. The sequence derives from a man younger than 35 in good health. Some clones in this sample may be carry-over from other donors' samples. The CDR3 DNA is TGTGCCAGCAGTGGTGACATCACCACAGATACGCAGTATTTT. Translated: CASSGDITTDTQYF.